The clone carrying this TCR beta chain was picked up a small number of times. This sample is part of a study of blood T cells in healthy people across ages. Trimming left V 6 bases short and J 13 bases short, with 15 bases between. CDR1 and CDR2 (germline): MNHNY, SVGAGI (reference sequence). The CDR3 totals 12 residues. Primed by a sample-barcoded 5' primer and a J-beta primer mix, a second PCR proceeded for about 6 to 12 cycles. In TCRdb, the 5' RACE reads were re-called with MiXCR into one record per CDR3 protein. This table holds around 820,000 distinct CDR3 sequences, just under 25% found once. The data were also submitted as part of a second study, on T cells of mothers and their children.

The genes are TRBV6-6 and TRBJ1-4; D may be TRBD1 (5 bases). Sequencing used blood. The receptor was isolated from a boy aged 5-17 years in good health. The CDR3 protein is CASSLDDRTLFF. DNA of the CDR3: TGTGCCAGCAGCTTAGATGACAGAACACTGTTTTTT.